This TCR beta chain was captured in a study of T cell changes during pregnancy in multiple sclerosis. Trimming took off 5 bases at V and 6 bases at J, with 18 bases between the two ends. Germline V gives CDR1 SQVTM, CDR2 ANQGSEA. The CDR3 contains 14 residues. Clones were read by immunoSEQ multiplex PCR, and TCRdb kept only the in-frame ones, dropping some. The sample includes around 110,000 clones, 85% to 95% seen only once; the top ten take less than 2%. This clone was recorded only once. This receptor was taken from a female donor with multiple sclerosis, enrolled in a pregnancy study. The material sequenced was peripheral blood, taken after pregnancy. The chain couples TRBV29-1 to TRBJ2-3; perhaps TRBD1 as D (6 bases). CDR3 in DNA: TGCAGCGTTCGACCCACACAGGGACCGGATACGCAGTATTTT. This sequence encodes CSVRPTQGPDTQYF.